This T cell receptor (beta chain) was recorded in a study of blood T cells in healthy people across ages. Combining a sample-barcoded 5' primer with a J-beta primer mix, a second PCR ran for roughly 7 to 11 cycles. TCRdb ran MiXCR on the 5' RACE reads and lists one entry per CDR3 protein. Found here are over 600,000 distinct CDR3 sequences, around a fifth of them singletons; the top ten hold roughly 3.4%. The germline CDR1 and CDR2 sequences are LGHNA and YSLEER. This CDR3 comprises 17 residues. Losses at the gene ends were 0 bases for V and 6 bases for J; bases not matched to a gene: 10. The receptor was derived from a man in his 70s in good health. Sequencing used blood. This chain uses TRBV4-3 with TRBJ2-3; 9 bases fit TRBD2. CDR3 in amino acids: CASSQDRISGSRDTQYF. The CDR3 bases are TGCGCCAGCAGCCAAGATCGTATTAGCGGGAGTAGGGATACGCAGTATTTT.